The 9 T cell receptor beta chains given below trace back to one sample, sequenced in a study of technical replicates of blood from a handful of donors. Generated by immunoSEQ multiplex PCR, the TCRdb table keeps only in-frame clones and is missing some. Of about 82,000 clones listed, 95% to 96% are singletons. The sample was T cells isolated from PBMCs. Receptors were obtained from a human donor in good health.

The chain links TRBV13 to TRBJ2-3; 11 nucleotides line up with TRBD2. The CDR3 contains 18 residues. Losses at the gene ends were 3 bases for V and 1 base for J; bases not matched to a gene: 9. Looked up from germline, CDR1 is PRHDT and CDR2 is FYEKMQ (reference sequence). As DNA, the CDR3 is TGTGCCAGCAGCTTGGGACTAGCGGATTTCGCTGGCACAGATACGCAGTATTTT. It yields the protein CASSLGLADFAGTDTQYF.

This clone was observed once. This chain connects TRBV25-1 to TRBJ2-2, with D possibly matching TRBD2 (6 bases). The CDR3 has 14 residues. V dropped 5 bases and J dropped 4 bases, with 11 bases sitting between them. Germline V gene data show CDR1 as MGHDK and CDR2 as SYGVNS. Here the CDR3 DNA reads TGTGCCAGCAGTTCGGGACTGACCACCGGGGAGCTGTTTTTT. Translated, it gives CASSSGLTTGELFF.

The chain uses TRBV12-5 and TRBJ2-3; 8 bases line up with TRBD2. The length of the CDR3 is 15 residues. Trimming at V came to 0 bases and at J to 4 bases, leaving 3 bases not matched to a gene. In germline, CDR1 is LGHNT, CDR2 FRNRAP. CDR3 sequence: CASGLVSGSSDTQYF. Here the CDR3 DNA reads TGTGCTAGTGGTTTGGTAAGCGGGAGCTCAGATACGCAGTATTTT.

This chain joins TRBV7-8 and TRBJ1-2; no clear D. Germline CDR1 reads SGHVS; CDR2 reads FQNEAQ. This CDR3 spans 13 amino acids. The V end lost 10 bases, the J end lost 8 bases, and 20 bases lay between the germline ends. CDR3: CATNLGFLRGYTF. The CDR3, as DNA: TGTGCCACCAATCTCGGGTTTCTGCGAGGCTACACCTTC.

The rearrangement links TRBV30 to TRBJ2-1; D gene unclear. CDR3 length: 12 residues. Germline values: CDR1 GTSNPN, CDR2 SVGIG (reference sequence). Deletions cut 7 bases from V and 7 bases from J, with 14 bases between. CDR3 protein: CAFEARGNEQFF. The CDR3 DNA reads as TGTGCCTTTGAGGCGCGAGGAAATGAGCAGTTCTTC.

The chain couples TRBV18 to TRBJ1-5; D may be TRBD1 (5 bases). Germline V gene data show CDR1 as KGHSH and CDR2 as LQKENI. This CDR3 is 14 amino acids long. Trimming shortened V by 2 bases and J by 9 bases, and 14 bases separated the two germline ends. The DNA of the CDR3 is TGTGCCAGCTCACCAGGCAGGGATGAGAGGCCCCAGCATTTT. Its protein is CASSPGRDERPQHF.

CDR3 amino acids: CASSINPSDLEALDTQYF. The DNA for the CDR3 is TGTGCCAGTAGTATAAATCCCTCAGATTTAGAAGCGTTAGATACGCAGTATTTT. This chain links TRBV19 with TRBJ2-3; D gene unclear. The CDR3 runs to 18 residues. V lost 2 bases to trimming and J lost 5 bases, with 23 bases between them. Germline CDR1 LNHDA, CDR2 SQIVND (reference sequence).

The CDR3, as DNA: TGTGCCAGCAGTTTATCTAGCCTCTACGAGCAGTACTTC. This encodes CASSLSSLYEQYF. J is TRBJ2-7 and V is TRBV27; no clear D gene. The CDR3 is 13 residues long. V dropped 0 bases and J dropped 3 bases, with 6 bases sitting between them. CDR1 is MNHEY, CDR2 SMNVEV, per germline (reference sequence).

The genes are TRBV13 and TRBJ1-5; D is undetermined. V gave up 2 bases and J gave up 3 bases, with 2 bases separating them. Per the germline V gene, CDR1 is PRHDT and CDR2 is FYEKMQ (reference sequence). The CDR3 contains 12 residues. This CDR3 is CASSLLNQPQHF. The CDR3 region has the DNA TGTGCCAGCAGCTTACTCAATCAGCCCCAGCATTTT.